The 7 T cell receptor beta chains below all came from one sample that was sequenced in a study of blood T cell repertoires in COVID-19. This table comes from immunoSEQ multiplex PCR, and its TCRdb copy is limited to in-frame clones, with some not included. Of about 340,000 clones in the sample, 80% to 90% are singletons; the top ten hold 2.5% to 3%. The sequenced sample consisted of peripheral blood. The receptors come from a man in his thirties or forties with active or convalescent COVID-19.

In nucleotides, the CDR3 is TGTGCCAGCAGTATGGGTAGCGGGAGGGGGCAGTACTTC. It yields the protein CASSMGSGRGQYF. The rearrangement joins TRBV6-5 to TRBJ2-7; 11 nucleotides line up with TRBD2. J lost 9 bases, V lost 5 bases, and 6 bases had no gene match. The CDR3 runs 13 residues. From germline, CDR1 is MNHEY and CDR2 SVGAGI.

The chain uses TRBV4-3 and TRBJ1-2; D remains unclear. Germline CDR1 is LGHNA and CDR2 is YSLEER. With 4 bases removed from V and 5 bases from J, the gap between germline ends came to 14 bases. The CDR3 is 14 residues long. This CDR3 reads CASSPSYGRYGYTF. CDR3 in DNA: TGCGCCAGCAGCCCATCCTATGGGCGATATGGCTACACCTTC.

This clone appeared once. V usage is TRBV9 and J usage is TRBJ2-5; no reliable D call. This CDR3 has 16 residues. Between the trimmed V and J ends, which lost 1 base and 0 bases, there was a span of 13 bases. Germline V gene data show CDR1 as SGDLS and CDR2 as YYNGEE. The CDR3 DNA is TGTGCCAGCAGCGTAATCCCCGGAGCCAACCAAGAGACCCAGTACTTC. Protein sequence: CASSVIPGANQETQYF.

This chain's CDR3 is CATRDTNYGYTF. Written as DNA, the CDR3 is TGTGCCACCAGGGACACCAACTATGGCTACACCTTC. V and J are TRBV10-3 and TRBJ1-2; D is perhaps TRBD1 (6 bases). The V gene's germline CDR1 is ENHRY and CDR2 SYGVKD. This CDR3 has 12 amino acids. Between the trimmed V and J ends, which lost 10 bases and 2 bases, there was a span of 11 bases.

CDR3 DNA sequence: TGTGCCAGCAGCTTCAGGGGAGATAATTCACCCCTCCACTTT. Translation: CASSFRGDNSPLHF. The chain is built from TRBV7-9 and TRBJ1-6; the D gene is possibly TRBD1 (6 bases). The CDR3 length is 14 residues. Germline-derived CDR1 and CDR2 are SEHNR and FQNEAQ (reference sequence). Trimming shortened V by 3 bases and J by 5 bases, and 8 bases separated the two germline ends.

The V and J genes are TRBV5-1 and TRBJ2-3; 8 positions match TRBD2. In germline, CDR1 is SGHRS, CDR2 YFSETQ. This CDR3 is built from 15 residues. CDR3 protein: CGSRGAGVMTDTQYF. The CDR3 DNA is TGCGGTTCGCGGGGAGCGGGAGTTATGACAGATACGCAGTATTTT.

The chain recombines TRBV29-1 with TRBJ2-7; TRBD2 is a possible D gene (5 bases). The ends were cut back, 3 bases at V and 2 bases at J, with 11 bases in the middle. The CDR3 is 13 amino acids. Germline V gene lookup returns CDR1 SQVTM and CDR2 ANQGSEA. DNA for the CDR3: TGCAGCGTTGACGGTGAGGGTACCTACGAGCAGTACTTC. Residues: CSVDGEGTYEQYF.